Shown below are 20 T cell receptor beta chains from a single sample sequenced in a study of cytomegalovirus exposure and HLA in healthy donors. The method was immunoSEQ multiplex PCR; TCRdb's version includes in-frame clones alone and lacks a portion of them. The sample lists under 250,000 clones, about 93% seen once, with 0.8% to 1.2% in the top ten. Specimen: PBMCs. The receptors here all came from a woman in her late teens or twenties in good health and CMV-seronegative.

This clone was detected only a few times. V is TRBV25-1 and J is TRBJ1-2; 11 bases match TRBD1. V dropped 5 bases and J dropped 4; count of bases not matched to a gene: 6. Per the germline V gene, CDR1 is MGHDK and CDR2 is SYGVNS. The CDR3 is made up of 15 amino acids. The CDR3 DNA follows: TGTGCCAGCAGTCCAGGGACAGGGGGAGTCTATGGCTACACCTTC. Translated, it gives CASSPGTGGVYGYTF.

The rearrangement joins TRBV27 to TRBJ1-2; D remains unclear. The CDR3 is 13 residues long. The germline gives CDR1 MNHEY, CDR2 SMNVEV (reference sequence). Trimming shortened V by 0 bases and J by 11 bases, and 13 bases separated the two germline ends. CDR3 protein: CASSLSGQPGYTF. The CDR3 DNA reads as TGTGCCAGCAGTTTATCTGGGCAGCCGGGGTACACCTTC.

The chain combines TRBV5-6 with TRBJ2-5, with TRBD1 matching over 7 bases. Looked up from germline, CDR1 is SGHDT and CDR2 is YYEEEE. Unmatched junction bases numbered 7, after V lost 6 bases and J lost 2 bases. This CDR3 is 14 amino acids long. The CDR3 sequence is CASMYGTEQETQYF. In DNA form, the CDR3 reads TGTGCCAGCATGTACGGGACAGAGCAAGAGACCCAGTACTTC.

The J gene is TRBJ2-5, the V gene TRBV28; 12 bases are shared with TRBD1. The CDR3 contains 13 residues. V was pared by 11 bases and J by 5 bases, with 6 bases of the junction left unmatched. Germline-derived CDR1 and CDR2 are MDHEN and SYDVKM. The CDR3 loop is CAGRDRGLETQYF. As DNA, the CDR3 is TGTGCCGGCCGGGACAGGGGGCTTGAGACCCAGTACTTC.

The chain has TRBV27 and TRBJ2-2, with D maybe TRBD2 (6 bases). V was clipped by 3 bases and J by 2 bases, with 13 bases between them. Germline V gene lookup returns CDR1 MNHEY and CDR2 SMNVEV (reference sequence). This CDR3 region has 16 residues. The CDR3 coding sequence is TGTGCCAGCAGTTTGCCCTTGGGGGGAAACACCGGGGAGCTGTTTTTT. Translated: CASSLPLGGNTGELFF.

The genes are TRBV28 and TRBJ2-7; 13 nucleotides match TRBD2. The CDR3 is 19 amino acids. Per germline, CDR1 MDHEN and CDR2 SYDVKM. Unmatched junction bases numbered 19, after V lost 7 bases and J lost 4 bases. The DNA of the CDR3 is TGTGCCAGCAATTCGGGGGCCCGGACTAGCGGGAGACGGAGATACGAGCAGTACTTC. This gives the protein CASNSGARTSGRRRYEQYF.

The V call is TRBV27, the J call TRBJ1-1, with 7 bases aligning to TRBD1. After removal of 6 bases from V and 1 base from J, the junction contained 8 bases not matched to a gene. CDR1 is MNHEY and CDR2 is SMNVEV in the germline V gene (reference sequence). This CDR3 comprises 15 residues. The CDR3 DNA reads TGTGCCAGCAGCACGACAGGGCTAAGGAACACTGAAGCTTTCTTT. It translates to CASSTTGLRNTEAFF.

The CDR3 spells CAWSVPRVRLWEQYF. CDR3 nucleotide sequence: TGTGCCTGGAGTGTACCCCGGGTCCGTTTATGGGAGCAGTACTTC. V and J are TRBV30 and TRBJ2-7; D gene unclear. Germline CDR1 GTSNPN, CDR2 SVGIG (reference sequence). CDR3 length: 15 residues. Trimming shortened V by 0 bases and J by 7 bases, and 19 bases separated the two germline ends. Full variable domain (missing parts from reference TRBV30 and TRBJ2-7): SQTIHQWPATLVQPVGSPLSLECTVEGTSNPNLYWYRQAAGRGLQLLFYSVGIGQISSEVPQNLSASRPQDRQFILSSKKLLLSDSGFYLCAWSVPRVRLWEQYFGPGTRLTVT.

The CDR3 DNA sequence: TGTGCCAGCAGCTTGGATGGGACAGAGATTTTGAACACTGAAGCTTTCTTT. This encodes CASSLDGTEILNTEAFF. The V call is TRBV5-5, the J call TRBJ1-1; 7 bases are shared with TRBD1. From germline, CDR1 is SGHKS and CDR2 YYEKEE (reference sequence). This CDR3 spans 17 amino acids. V was pared by 0 bases and J by 0 bases, with 8 bases of the junction left unmatched.

The gene calls are TRBV4-1 and TRBJ1-1; no reliable D call. Trimming took 1 base from V and 10 from J, leaving 16 bases between them. CDR1 is MGHRA and CDR2 is YSYEKL in the germline V gene. The CDR3 sequence is 14 residues long. The CDR3 DNA follows: TGCGCCAGCAGCCAAGTCGGAGGCCCCGGACCAGCTTTCTTT. Amino acids: CASSQVGGPGPAFF.

The CDR3, as DNA: TGTGCCAGCAGCCAAGGCCTAGTTAACACTGAAGCTTTCTTT. The encoded protein is CASSQGLVNTEAFF. The rearrangement uses TRBV14 and TRBJ1-1; D not certain. CDR1 is SGHDN, CDR2 FVKESK, per germline. The CDR3 sequence is 14 residues long. The V and J ends lost 1 base and 2 bases respectively, with 8 bases between them.

The chain has TRBV2 and TRBJ2-1; the D is unclear. The germline V gene encodes CDR1 SNHLY and CDR2 FYNNEI. V lost 4 bases and J lost 7, with 8 bases in between. The CDR3 totals 12 residues. This CDR3 reads CASSGGANEQFF. The DNA for the CDR3 is TGTGCCAGCAGTGGAGGCGCTAATGAGCAGTTCTTC.

The V gene is TRBV5-4, the J gene TRBJ1-1, with D unresolved. Trimming took off 0 bases at V and 13 bases at J, with 31 bases between the two ends. The CDR3 is made up of 18 amino acids. The germline gives CDR1 SGHNT, CDR2 YYREEE (reference sequence). This CDR3 is CASSLGTPNFLRPEKLFF. CDR3 nucleotide sequence: TGTGCCAGCAGCTTGGGGACTCCGAACTTCTTGCGACCAGAGAAACTTTTCTTT.

V and J are TRBV7-6 and TRBJ2-7; 8 bases map to TRBD1. Germline trimming cut 5 bases from V and 4 bases from J; bases unmatched to any gene: 7. Germline-derived CDR1 and CDR2 are SGHVS and FNYEAQ. The CDR3 spans 14 residues. CDR3 residues: CASSHRTGQYEQYF. CDR3 nucleotides: TGTGCCAGCAGCCATCGGACAGGGCAGTACGAGCAGTACTTC.

This clone was seen a few times. The chain joins TRBV7-9 to TRBJ2-1; D gene ambiguous. The V end lost 6 bases, the J end lost 8 bases, and 20 bases lay between the germline ends. The CDR3 length is 15 residues. CDR1 is SEHNR, CDR2 FQNEAQ, per germline (reference sequence). The CDR3 is CASRPRYQGTDEQFF. CDR3 bases: TGTGCCAGCAGGCCACGCTACCAAGGTACAGATGAGCAGTTCTTC.

This clone has a handful of counts. CDR3: CASSLAKGLGAEAFF. Here the CDR3 DNA reads TGCGCCAGCAGCCTCGCGAAGGGGCTTGGGGCTGAAGCTTTCTTT. The chain links TRBV5-1 to TRBJ1-1; perhaps TRBD1 as D (5 bases). Germline lookup yields CDR1 SGHRS and CDR2 YFSETQ. The V end lost 4 bases, the J end lost 6 bases, and 19 bases lay between the germline ends. CDR3 size: 15 residues.

The CDR3 nucleotides read TGCAGCGTCGACAGGGGGGGCGAGACCCAGTACTTC. As protein: CSVDRGGETQYF. The chain joins TRBV29-1 to TRBJ2-5; 9 bases are shared with TRBD1. V gave up 6 bases and J gave up 5 bases; unmatched junction bases: 4. Looked up from germline, CDR1 is SQVTM and CDR2 is ANQGSEA. CDR3 size: 12 residues.

The CDR3 DNA reads as TGTGCCAGCAGCCTATCCGTCTCCTACAATGAGCAGTTCTTC. The encoded protein is CASSLSVSYNEQFF. The chain is built from TRBV27 and TRBJ2-1, with no clear D. The CDR3 totals 14 residues. Trimming left V 6 bases short and J 0 bases short, with 9 bases between. The germline V gene encodes CDR1 MNHEY and CDR2 SMNVEV (reference sequence).

The chain's CDR3 is CASSLDAGGTNYGYTF. The DNA for the CDR3 is TGTGCCAGCAGCTTAGACGCGGGGGGTACTAACTATGGCTACACCTTC. The rearrangement uses TRBV7-2 and TRBJ1-2; D may be TRBD1 (5 bases). This CDR3 region has 16 residues. Trimming shortened V by 1 base and J by 0 bases, and 12 bases separated the two germline ends. In germline, CDR1 is SGHTA, CDR2 FQGNSA.

The V and J genes are TRBV5-6 and TRBJ1-3; D is possibly TRBD1 (5 bases). CDR1 is SGHDT, CDR2 YYEEEE, per germline. V lost 3 bases and J 2 bases, leaving 12 bases between the germline ends. The CDR3 covers 15 residues. CDR3 DNA: TGTGCCAGCAGCTGGGGGGTAGTGGCTGGAAACACCATATATTTT. Translating gives CASSWGVVAGNTIYF. Together with reference TRBV5-6 and TRBJ1-3, the CDR3 gives the full variable domain: DAGVTQSPTHLIKTRGQQVTLRCSPKSGHDTVSWYQQALGQGPQFIFQYYEEEERQRGNFPDRFSGHQFPNYSSELNVNALLLGDSALYLCASSWGVVAGNTIYFGEGSWLTVV.